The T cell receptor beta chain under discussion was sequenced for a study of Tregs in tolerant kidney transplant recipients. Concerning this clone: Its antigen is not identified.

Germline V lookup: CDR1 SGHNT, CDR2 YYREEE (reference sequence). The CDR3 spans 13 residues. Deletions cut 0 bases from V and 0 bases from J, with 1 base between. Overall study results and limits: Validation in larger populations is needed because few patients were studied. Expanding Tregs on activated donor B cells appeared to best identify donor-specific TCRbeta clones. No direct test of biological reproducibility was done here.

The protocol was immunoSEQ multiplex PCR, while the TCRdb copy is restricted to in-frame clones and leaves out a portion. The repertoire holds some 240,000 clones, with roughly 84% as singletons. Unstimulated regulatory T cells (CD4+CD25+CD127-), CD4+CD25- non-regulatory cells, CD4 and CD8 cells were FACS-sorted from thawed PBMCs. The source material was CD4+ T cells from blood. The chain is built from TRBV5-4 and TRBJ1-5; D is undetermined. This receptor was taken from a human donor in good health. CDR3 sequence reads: CASSLDSNQPQHF. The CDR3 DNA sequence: TGTGCCAGCAGCTTGGATAGCAATCAGCCCCAGCATTTT.